These T cell receptor beta chains were read from a single sample in a study of blood T cell repertoires in COVID-19. TCRdb keeps only in-frame clones here, not all; method: immunoSEQ multiplex PCR. The sample lists 110,000 or so clones, 75% to 85% seen once, with 10% in the top ten. Sequencing used peripheral blood. These receptors were collected from a human donor in a cohort sampled during active COVID-19. CDR3s include the opening cysteine and the closing phenylalanine or tryptophan. The D gene is left open where the match is weak. Clone size is not always given. Where it is, it says once, few, many or a class for expanded clones.

d_gene	abundance	v_gene	j_gene	CDR3aa	CDR3nt
NA	once	TRBV4-2	TRBJ1-6	CASSLDRDNSPLHF	TGTGCCAGCAGCCTTGACAGAGATAATTCACCCCTCCACTTT
NA	few	TRBV5-4	TRBJ1-6	CASSLAGASNSPLHF	TGTGCCAGCAGCTTGGCAGGGGCCAGTAATTCACCCCTCCACTTT
NA	once	TRBV6-5	TRBJ1-1	CASSQTGNTEAFF	TGTGCCAGCAGTCAAACAGGGAACACTGAAGCTTTCTTT
TRBD1	NA	TRBV4-1	TRBJ1-2	CASSQDLARDRGYGYTF	TGCGCCAGCAGCCAAGATCTTGCCCGGGACAGGGGCTATGGCTACACCTTC
TRBD1	NA	TRBV28	TRBJ2-3	CASSLWSGGIHTDTQYF	TGTGCCAGCAGTTTATGGTCAGGGGGCATACACACAGATACGCAGTATTTT
NA	NA	TRBV3-1/TRBV3-2	TRBJ1-1	CASSHTLGTLPCVLSPEAFF	TGTGCCAGCAGCCACACTTTGGGGACTTTACCTTGTGTCCTCTCCCCTGAAGCTTTCTTT
TRBD1	NA	TRBV7-3	TRBJ1-6	CASSLTGTGNSPLHF	TGTGCCAGCAGCTTAACTGGGACAGGAAATTCACCCCTCCACTTT
NA	NA	TRBV21-1	TRBJ1-1	CASSLHAGDEAFF	TGTGCCAGCAGCCTGCACGCGGGGGATGAAGCTTTCTTT
NA	few	TRBV19	TRBJ1-6	CASKHYNSPLHF	TGTGCCAGTAAACACTATAATTCACCCCTCCACTTT
TRBD1	NA	TRBV27	TRBJ1-6	CASTPGQGRSPLHF	TGTGCCAGCACTCCGGGACAGGGCCGTTCACCCCTCCACTTT
NA	NA	TRBV18	TRBJ2-3	CASSPGWAGLDTQYF	TGTGCCAGCTCACCAGGTTGGGCGGGACTAGATACGCAGTATTTT
NA	NA	TRBV18	TRBJ1-1	CASSPGQGPLNTEAFF	TGTGCCAGCTCACCGGGGCAGGGGCCTCTGAACACTGAAGCTTTCTTT
NA	NA	TRBV7-7	TRBJ2-2	CASSSQVTGELFF	TGTGCCAGCAGCTCCCAGGTGACCGGGGAGCTGTTTTTT
NA	NA	TRBV5-1	TRBJ1-4	CASSKQSRQDLATNEKLFF	TGCGCCAGCAGCAAACAATCCCGACAGGACCTTGCAACTAATGAAAAACTGTTTTTT
TRBD1	once	TRBV6-6	TRBJ1-2	CASRITGAYGYTF	TGTGCCAGCAGGATAACAGGGGCTTATGGCTACACCTTC
NA	NA	TRBV30	TRBJ1-4	CAWSPGLRGEKLFF	TGTGCCTGGAGCCCGGGACTGAGGGGTGAAAAACTGTTTTTT
NA	few	TRBV7-9	TRBJ1-6	CASSLDGAGGALHF	TGTGCCAGCAGCTTAGACGGGGCCGGAGGGGCCCTCCACTTT
TRBD1	NA	TRBV12-5	TRBJ1-1	CASGLARGTEAFF	TGTGCTAGTGGTTTGGCCAGGGGGACTGAAGCTTTCTTT
NA	NA	TRBV30	TRBJ1-6	CAWSGSGISPLHF	TGTGCCTGGAGTGGCTCAGGGATTTCGCCCCTCCACTTT
NA	NA	TRBV19	TRBJ1-4	CASSIEGAANEKLFF	TGTGCCAGTAGTATCGAAGGGGCAGCTAATGAAAAACTGTTTTTT
TRBD1	NA	TRBV28	TRBJ1-2	CASSTPRGNRGRGGYTF	TGTGCCAGCAGCACCCCTCGGGGGAACAGGGGGCGTGGTGGCTACACCTTC
TRBD1	NA	TRBV5-5	TRBJ2-7	CASSVDRGLSYEQYF	TGTGCCAGCAGCGTGGACAGGGGTCTTTCATACGAGCAGTACTTC
NA	NA	TRBV28	TRBJ2-6	CASSGEGSGANVLTF	TGTGCCAGCAGTGGAGAAGGTTCTGGGGCCAACGTCCTGACTTTC
NA	once	TRBV4-1	TRBJ2-5	CASSQDRGGTPKETQYF	TGCGCCAGCAGCCAAGATCGGGGAGGAACCCCTAAAGAGACCCAGTACTTC
TRBD2	NA	TRBV3-1/TRBV3-2	TRBJ2-7	CASSRTSAYEQYF	TGTGCCAGCAGCCGGACTAGTGCCTACGAGCAGTACTTC
NA	NA	TRBV4-1	TRBJ2-3	CASSLLQAATDTQYF	TGCGCCAGCAGCCTCCTGCAGGCTGCCACAGATACGCAGTATTTT
TRBD1	NA	TRBV4-1	TRBJ2-5	CASSATGGETQYF	TGCGCCAGCAGCGCGACAGGGGGAGAGACCCAGTACTTC
NA	NA	TRBV7-2	TRBJ2-1	CASSLEREREQFF	TGTGCCAGCAGCTTAGAACGGGAAAGAGAGCAGTTCTTC